Ten or more counts support the clone carrying this T cell receptor (beta chain). The data belong to a study of T cell repertoires in cytomegalovirus infection. TCRdb passed the reads through MiXCR, listing each CDR3 protein once. Here the sample spans 130,000 or so distinct CDR3 sequences, 5.5% to 8% being singletons. Unmatched junction bases numbered 8, after V lost 6 bases and J lost 5 bases. Germline V gene lookup returns CDR1 MDHEN and CDR2 SYDVKM. This CDR3 contains 15 residues. This chain links TRBV28 with TRBJ2-1; 9 nucleotides agree with TRBD1. Sequencing was done on a sample of PBMCs. This clonotype originated in a human donor in good health (CMV status not recorded). Some clones in this sample may be carry-over from other donors' samples. This chain's CDR3 is CASRAGTGKDNEQFF. DNA of the CDR3: TGTGCCAGCAGGGCCGGGACAGGGAAGGACAATGAGCAGTTCTTC. The complete variable domain, with remaining parts taken from reference TRBV28 and TRBJ2-1, reads DVKVTQSSRYLVKRTGEKVFLECVQDMDHENMFWYRQDPGLGLRLIYFSYDVKMKEKGDIPEGYSVSREKKERFSLILESASTNQTSMYLCASRAGTGKDNEQFFGPGTRLTVL.